This is a list of T cell receptor beta chains from one sample in a study of T cells in localized non-small cell lung cancer. Assay: immunoSEQ multiplex PCR; the TCRdb copy retains only in-frame clones and omits some. The data hold 35,000 to 50,000 clones, with more than 85% observed a single time. The source material was PBMCs, sampled before any cancer treatment. The receptors were gathered from a woman between 35 and 75 years old with stage II lung adenocarcinoma. Both conserved end residues are part of each CDR3. The order of the fields is J gene, CDR3 length, V gene, D gene, CDR3 DNA, CDR3 protein. D genes are given only for firm matches.

J gene: TRBJ2-7
CDR3 length: 14
V gene: TRBV11-2
D gene: TRBD1
CDR3 DNA: TGTGCCAGCAGCATGGACAGGGGGTCCTACGAGCAGTACTTC
CDR3 protein: CASSMDRGSYEQYF

J gene: TRBJ1-2
CDR3 length: 18
V gene: TRBV7-9
D gene: -
CDR3 DNA: TGTGCCAGCAGCTTAAGTGGGGTTCCAGGCATCTCTAACTATGGCTACACCTTC
CDR3 protein: CASSLSGVPGISNYGYTF

J gene: TRBJ2-6
CDR3 length: 12
V gene: TRBV29-1
D gene: -
CDR3 DNA: TGCAGCGTACAAAGTCGGGCCAACGTCCTGACTTTC
CDR3 protein: CSVQSRANVLTF

J gene: TRBJ1-2
CDR3 length: 13
V gene: TRBV9
D gene: -
CDR3 DNA: TGTGCCAGCAGCGACGATGGGGGTTGGGACTACACCTTC
CDR3 protein: CASSDDGGWDYTF

J gene: TRBJ2-2
CDR3 length: 15
V gene: TRBV18
D gene: -
CDR3 DNA: TGTGCCAGCTCACCCGGGACGGCCAACACCGGGGAGCTGTTTTTT
CDR3 protein: CASSPGTANTGELFF

J gene: TRBJ1-1
CDR3 length: 15
V gene: TRBV11-2
D gene: TRBD1
CDR3 DNA: TGTGCCAGCAGCTGGGGGACAGGGGTGGACACTGAAGCTTTCTTT
CDR3 protein: CASSWGTGVDTEAFF

J gene: TRBJ2-5
CDR3 length: 16
V gene: TRBV5-1
D gene: -
CDR3 DNA: TGCGCCAGCAGGCTCTCGACTGGCCGGAGCCCGGAGACCCAGTACTTC
CDR3 protein: CASRLSTGRSPETQYF

J gene: TRBJ1-3
CDR3 length: 17
V gene: TRBV5-1
D gene: -
CDR3 DNA: TGCGCCAGCAGCCCCTCGGGGAGGACCGCCTCTGGAAACACCATATATTTT
CDR3 protein: CASSPSGRTASGNTIYF

J gene: TRBJ2-3
CDR3 length: 15
V gene: TRBV9
D gene: -
CDR3 DNA: TGTGCCAGCAGCGTAGGGCAGGGGAGCCTTGGTACGCAGTATTTT
CDR3 protein: CASSVGQGSLGTQYF

J gene: TRBJ2-1
CDR3 length: 11
V gene: TRBV20-1
D gene: -
CDR3 DNA: TGCAGTGCCCAGTCGGGCAATGAGCAGTTCTTC
CDR3 protein: CSAQSGNEQFF

J gene: TRBJ2-4
CDR3 length: 16
V gene: TRBV5-4
D gene: TRBD2
CDR3 DNA: TGTGCCAGCAGCTTGGGGCGGGAGGGCCCCAAAAACATTCAGTACTTC
CDR3 protein: CASSLGREGPKNIQYF

J gene: TRBJ2-2
CDR3 length: 14
V gene: TRBV6-4
D gene: -
CDR3 DNA: TGTGCCAGCAAGTCAGCGAGGAACACCGGGGAGCTGTTTTTT
CDR3 protein: CASKSARNTGELFF

J gene: TRBJ1-1
CDR3 length: 13
V gene: TRBV28
D gene: TRBD1
CDR3 DNA: TGTGCCAGCAGTATAGGAGGGGGCCTAGAAGCTTTCTTT
CDR3 protein: CASSIGGGLEAFF

J gene: TRBJ2-7
CDR3 length: 15
V gene: TRBV7-9
D gene: -
CDR3 DNA: TGTGCCAGCAGCTTACGAGGTAGCGGAACAAACGAGCAGTACTTC
CDR3 protein: CASSLRGSGTNEQYF

J gene: TRBJ1-4
CDR3 length: 15
V gene: TRBV2
D gene: -
CDR3 DNA: TGTGCCAGCAGTCGGACACGTGCAACTAATGAAAAACTGTTTTTT
CDR3 protein: CASSRTRATNEKLFF